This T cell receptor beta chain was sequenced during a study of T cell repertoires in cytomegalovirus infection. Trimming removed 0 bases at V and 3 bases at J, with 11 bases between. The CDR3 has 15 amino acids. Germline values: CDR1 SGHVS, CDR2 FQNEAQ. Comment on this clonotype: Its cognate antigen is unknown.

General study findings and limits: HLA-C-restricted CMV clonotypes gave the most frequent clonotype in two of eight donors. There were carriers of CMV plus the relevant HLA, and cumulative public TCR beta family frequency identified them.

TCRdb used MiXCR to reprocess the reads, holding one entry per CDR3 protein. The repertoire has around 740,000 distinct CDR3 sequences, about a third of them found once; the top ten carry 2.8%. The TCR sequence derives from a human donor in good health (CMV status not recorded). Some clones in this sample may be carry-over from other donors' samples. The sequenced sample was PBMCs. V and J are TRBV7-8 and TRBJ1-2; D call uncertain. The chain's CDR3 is CASSLAGIEDYGYTF. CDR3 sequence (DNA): TGTGCCAGCAGCTTAGCAGGGATTGAAGACTATGGCTACACCTTC.